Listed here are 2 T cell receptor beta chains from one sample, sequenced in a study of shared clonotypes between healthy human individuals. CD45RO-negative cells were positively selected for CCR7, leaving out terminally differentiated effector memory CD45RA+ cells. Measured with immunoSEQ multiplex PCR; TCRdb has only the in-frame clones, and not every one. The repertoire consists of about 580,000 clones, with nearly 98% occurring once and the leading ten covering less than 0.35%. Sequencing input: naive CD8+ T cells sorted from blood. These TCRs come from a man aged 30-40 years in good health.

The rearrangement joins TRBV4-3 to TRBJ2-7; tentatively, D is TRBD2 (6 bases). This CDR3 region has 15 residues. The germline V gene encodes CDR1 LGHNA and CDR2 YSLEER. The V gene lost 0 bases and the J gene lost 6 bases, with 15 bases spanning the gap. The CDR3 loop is CASSQEWGVLGEQYF. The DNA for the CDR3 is TGCGCCAGCAGCCAAGAATGGGGGGTTCTCGGCGAGCAGTACTTC.

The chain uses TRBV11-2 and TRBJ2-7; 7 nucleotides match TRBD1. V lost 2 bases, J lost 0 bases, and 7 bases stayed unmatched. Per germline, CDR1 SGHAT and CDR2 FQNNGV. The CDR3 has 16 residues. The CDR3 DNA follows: TGTGCCAGCAGCTTACCCGGAACAGGGGACTCCTACGAGCAGTACTTC. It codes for CASSLPGTGDSYEQYF.